The 8 T cell receptor beta chains listed next were all sequenced from one sample in a study of CD8 T cells in Susac syndrome (dated by TCRdb to about 2019). The method was the immunoSEQ multiplex PCR assay. RNA was extracted using the RNeasy kit, and 0.5 to 1 microgram was reverse transcribed with random hexamers. TCRdb reran the public reads through fastp at Q25 and MiXCR, keeping productive beta chains. Each entry merges the rows of one CDR3 protein and shows their most common DNA and genes. For this sample the table gives about 120,000 distinct CDR3 sequences, of which around 93% were detected only once. The ten largest make up over 0.1% of the sample. Sequenced material: CD8+ T cells from PBMCs. The receptors come from a human donor in good health.

The chain employs TRBV5-5 and TRBJ2-7; D is perhaps TRBD1 (6 bases). Trimming took 1 base from V and 5 from J, leaving 13 bases between them. The length of the CDR3 is 14 residues. Germline assignment: CDR1 SGHKS and CDR2 YYEKEE (reference sequence). CDR3 residues: CASSLLTGPDEQYF. CDR3 coding DNA: TGTGCCAGCAGCTTGCTAACAGGGCCGGACGAGCAGTACTTC. Full variable domain (missing parts from reference TRBV5-5 and TRBJ2-7): DAGVTQSPTHLIKTRGQQVTLRCSPISGHKSVSWYQQVLGQGPQFIFQYYEKEERGRGNFPDRFSARQFPNYSSELNVNALLLGDSALYLCASSLLTGPDEQYFGPGTRLTVT.

The chain is built from TRBV6-2 or TRBV6-3 and TRBJ2-2, with 8 bases that match TRBD2. The CDR3 has 14 residues. CDR1 is MNHEY and CDR2 is SVGEGT in the germline V gene. Trimming at V came to 5 bases and at J to 6 bases, leaving 5 bases not matched to a gene. CDR3 sequence (DNA): TGTGCCAGCAGTCCCCGGGGGGGCCCCGGGGAGCTGTTTTTT. It codes for CASSPRGGPGELFF.

The chain joins TRBV27 to TRBJ2-6, with TRBD2 identical over 7 bases. The CDR3 is 17 residues long. Germline V CDR1 and CDR2: MNHEY, SMNVEV (reference sequence). V was pared by 7 bases and J by 0 bases, with 9 bases of the junction left unmatched. CDR3 DNA: TGTGCCAGCACGAGGACGGGAGGATTCTCTGGGGCCAACGTCCTGACTTTC. Translated: CASTRTGGFSGANVLTF.

The chain joins TRBV25-1 to TRBJ2-3; 7 nucleotides align to TRBD1. CDR1 is MGHDK, CDR2 SYGVNS, per germline. After removal of 3 bases from V and 0 bases from J, the junction contained 3 bases not matched to a gene. The CDR3 contains 15 residues. The chain's CDR3 is CASSDRGQSTDTQYF. The CDR3 DNA reads as TGTGCCAGCAGTGACAGGGGACAGAGCACAGATACGCAGTATTTT.

V is TRBV9 and J is TRBJ2-7; D unclear. Trimming left V 1 base short and J 3 bases short, with 14 bases between. This CDR3 spans 15 amino acids. The germline V gene has CDR1 SGDLS and CDR2 YYNGEE. CDR3 nucleotide sequence: TGTGCCAGCAGCGTACAAGCCGGACCAAACTACGAGCAGTACTTC. Encoded protein: CASSVQAGPNYEQYF.

CDR3 in amino acids: CASHRDPNEKLFF. The DNA of the CDR3 is TGTGCCAGCCACAGGGATCCTAATGAAAAACTGTTTTTT. The gene calls are TRBV12-3 or TRBV12-4 and TRBJ1-4; possibly TRBD1 for D (6 bases). This CDR3 has 13 residues. V lost 8 bases to trimming and J lost 3 bases, with 10 bases between them.

The chain combines TRBV7-2 with TRBJ1-4; 7 nucleotides match TRBD1. V trimming: 2 bases; J trimming: 6 bases; junction bases outside the gene matches: 6. In germline, CDR1 is SGHTA, CDR2 FQGNSA. The CDR3 has 15 residues. As DNA, the CDR3 is TGTGCCAGCAGCTTAAGGGACAGCGTTTATGAAAAACTGTTTTTT. Its protein is CASSLRDSVYEKLFF.

The V call is TRBV9, the J call TRBJ1-1, with a possible D match to TRBD1 (5 bases). CDR1 and CDR2 (germline): SGDLS, YYNGEE. V shed 4 bases and J shed 10 bases, with 20 bases lying between them. CDR3 length: 14 amino acids. The CDR3 nucleotides are TGTGCCAGCAGCCCGAATGGACCGGGGCTAGGAGCTTTCTTT. Protein: CASSPNGPGLGAFF.